Here is one T cell receptor beta chain with its context. Its antigen is currently unknown. The treatment: 15 to 20 received Ad26.COV2.S at low or high dose, single or two shots; about 5 received placebo; per-sample allocation not given. Specimens were obtained on day 63 following the first vaccine or placebo injection. Boston provided a donor who was an adult aged 18-55 years. This sample stems from a study of Ad26.COV2.S vaccination and SARS-CoV-2 variants. Study-wide context: Ad26.COV2.S arm of COV1001 included the donor. Study-level points and caveats: TCR breadth and depth estimates may have understated total T cell responses.

Produced via immunoSEQ multiplex PCR; TCRdb's table is partial and in-frame only. The sample lists hundreds of thousands of clones; 88% were seen once. The starting material was peripheral blood, obtained in a trial of Ad26.COV2.S vaccine versus placebo. This receptor was identified in a person between 18 and 59 years old who received the Ad26.COV2.S COVID-19 vaccine or a placebo.

The CDR3 bases are TGCGCCAGCAGCCAAGGGACAGGGTGGGATCAGCCCCAGCATTTT. Amino acid sequence: CASSQGTGWDQPQHF. The V and J genes are TRBV4-1 and TRBJ1-5, with 8 nucleotides matching TRBD1. Trimming removed 1 base from V and 5 bases from J; junction bases left unmatched: 4. The germline CDR1 and CDR2 sequences are MGHRA and YSYEKL. The CDR3 has 15 residues.